The 21 T cell receptor beta chains given below trace back to one sample, sequenced in a study of T cells in Graves' hyperthyroidism and ophthalmopathy. Regions amplified from RNA transcripts were the TCR beta CDR3 regions. In the first-round RT-PCR of the TCR CDR3, the HTBI primer set was used. From the multiplex PCR reads, TCRdb called clonotypes with MiXCR, one entry per CDR3 protein. The sample has more than 300,000 distinct CDR3 sequences; around 20% are singletons. The sequencing input was blood. These receptors were collected from a man aged 18 to 35 with Graves' ophthalmopathy.

This clonotype was counted a few times. V is TRBV3-1 and J is TRBJ2-7; TRBD2 is a possible D gene (7 bases). Trimming took off 9 bases at V and 6 bases at J, with 21 bases between the two ends. Germline V lookup: CDR1 LGHDT, CDR2 YNNKEL (reference sequence). This CDR3 has 14 residues. The CDR3 DNA follows: TGTGCCAGTACGGGAGGCGGCAGCAGGGGCGAGCAGTACTTC. As protein: CASTGGGSRGEQYF.

The table lists this clonotype with many counts. The DNA for the CDR3 is TGTGCCAGCAGTTACTCGATGGGCACCGGGGAGCTGTTTTTT. Translating gives CASSYSMGTGELFF. The V gene is TRBV6-5, the J gene TRBJ2-2; D remains unclear. The germline V gene encodes CDR1 MNHEY and CDR2 SVGAGI. V lost 0 bases to trimming and J lost 4 bases, with 6 bases between them. The CDR3 extends over 14 amino acids.

With respect to this clonotype: Mismatch with germline at one junction end may stem from a read error. This chain links TRBV5-1 with TRBJ1-5, with TRBD1 as a possible D gene (5 bases). The germline gives CDR1 SGHRS, CDR2 YFSETQ. This CDR3 has 15 residues. The CDR3 coding sequence is TGCACCAGCAACTTAGAGGGGCCCGGACGCCAGCCCCAGCATTTT. It specifies CTSNLEGPGRQPQHF.

This rearrangement joins TRBV10-3 to TRBJ1-2; D not certain. Germline CDR1 reads ENHRY; CDR2 reads SYGVKD. The CDR3 extends over 15 amino acids. V dropped 4 bases and J dropped 3 bases, with 15 bases sitting between them. The CDR3 here is CAISAEPGRYYGYTF. CDR3 coding DNA: TGTGCCATCAGTGCCGAACCCGGGCGGTACTATGGCTACACCTTC.

At least ten counts were recorded for this clonotype. This sequence joins TRBV7-8 and TRBJ2-7; TRBD2 might be the D (7 bases). There are 13 residues in the CDR3. Germline V gives CDR1 SGHVS, CDR2 FQNEAQ. V lost 7 bases and J 2 bases, leaving 12 bases between the germline ends. This chain's CDR3 is CASTQGGAYEQYF. DNA for the CDR3: TGTGCCAGCACCCAAGGGGGGGCCTACGAGCAGTACTTC.

The V and J genes are TRBV19 and TRBJ2-6; 10 bases are a match to TRBD1. In germline, CDR1 is LNHDA, CDR2 SQIVND (reference sequence). This CDR3 region has 18 residues. V was pared by 5 bases and J by 0 bases, with 7 bases of the junction left unmatched. In nucleotides, the CDR3 is TGTGCCAGTAGTCCCGGGACAGGGGCCCCCTCTGGGGCCAACGTCCTGACTTTC. Protein product: CASSPGTGAPSGANVLTF.

Note on this clonotype: This sequence may be a read error, since a much larger clone differs from it by one base. This chain links TRBV7-9 with TRBJ1-1; D may be TRBD1 (6 bases). The CDR3 length is 16 residues. Germline V lookup: CDR1 SEHNR, CDR2 FQNEAQ (reference sequence). The CDR3 loop reads CANSEPGGASNTEAFF. The CDR3 DNA follows: TGTGCCAACAGCGAACCTGGGGGGGCCTCCAACACTGAAGCTTTCTTT.

This clonotype has a count of ten or more. The J gene is TRBJ1-6, the V gene TRBV12-3 or TRBV12-4, with 7 bases aligning to TRBD1. The CDR3 runs to 14 residues. Unmatched junction bases numbered 2, after V lost 3 bases and J lost 6 bases. For the CDR3, the DNA is TGTGCCAGCAGTTTTGGGACAGTTAATTCACCCCTCCACTTT. Translating it yields CASSFGTVNSPLHF.

The V gene is TRBV19, the J gene TRBJ1-5; 9 positions match TRBD1. The CDR3 has 16 amino acids. Germline assignment: CDR1 LNHDA and CDR2 SQIVND (reference sequence). V lost 5 bases to trimming and J lost 3 bases; unmatched junction nucleotides: 8. CDR3 amino acids: CASSSPDRGANQPQHF. CDR3 sequence (DNA): TGTGCCAGTAGTTCCCCGGACAGGGGCGCCAATCAGCCCCAGCATTTT.

This clonotype was picked up many times. The chain combines TRBV11-2 with TRBJ2-1, with TRBD2 matching over 11 bases. The J segment lost 0 bases and the V segment lost 0 bases, leaving 10 bases of the junction unmatched. Germline lookup yields CDR1 SGHAT and CDR2 FQNNGV. The CDR3 spans 20 residues. In nucleotides, the CDR3 is TGTGCCAGCAGCTTAGATTTTACTAGCGGGGGCCGGAGCTCCTACAATGAGCAGTTCTTC. It specifies CASSLDFTSGGRSSYNEQFF.

The chain links TRBV20-1 to TRBJ2-7; 13 bases fit TRBD2. Trimming removed 2 bases from V and 6 bases from J; junction bases left unmatched: 4. This CDR3 has 14 amino acids. Germline loops: CDR1 DFQATT, CDR2 SNEGSKA (reference sequence). The CDR3 coding sequence is TGCAGTGCTAGATGGACTAGCGGGGGATTCGAGCAGTACTTC. Translated: CSARWTSGGFEQYF.

The V gene is TRBV6-1, the J gene TRBJ2-7; perhaps TRBD1 as D (5 bases). There are 13 residues in the CDR3. Germline V gene data show CDR1 as MNHNS and CDR2 as SASEGT. The ends were cut back, 5 bases at V and 3 bases at J, with 11 bases in the middle. CDR3 protein: CASSLDRDYEQYF. The CDR3 nucleotides are TGTGCCAGCAGTTTAGACAGAGACTACGAGCAGTACTTC.

This clonotype turned up a few times. The gene calls are TRBV10-2 and TRBJ2-7, with a possible D match to TRBD2 (6 bases). V dropped 5 bases and J dropped 9 bases, with 17 bases sitting between them. Germline assignment: CDR1 WSHSY and CDR2 SAAADI. This CDR3 region has 13 residues. CDR3 loop: CASSLRGETVQYF. The CDR3 bases are TGCGCCAGCAGTTTGCGGGGAGAAACTGTGCAGTACTTC.

The V gene is TRBV18, the J gene TRBJ2-7; D call uncertain. This CDR3 has 13 residues. With 3 bases removed from V and 2 bases from J, the gap between germline ends came to 8 bases. CDR1 is KGHSH and CDR2 is LQKENI in the germline V gene. In DNA, the CDR3 is TGTGCCAGCTCACCTGCACAAGCCTACGAGCAGTACTTC. Translating it yields CASSPAQAYEQYF.

In this sample, this clonotype turned up a few times. This sequence joins TRBV4-2 and TRBJ1-1, with 9 bases aligning to TRBD1. Germline V gene sequence: CDR1 LGHNA, CDR2 YNFKEQ. CDR3 length: 17 amino acids. The ends lost 4 bases at V and 4 bases at J; junction bases unmatched: 13. The CDR3 nucleotides read TGTGCCAGCAGCCGTATCCGGACAGGGGCTTCGGGCACTGAAGCTTTCTTT. This codes for CASSRIRTGASGTEAFF.

This clonotype was seen at least ten times. CDR3 region: CASSPPQVGAYGYTF. The CDR3 nucleotides are TGTGCCAGCTCACCACCCCAGGTCGGGGCTTATGGCTACACCTTC. The rearrangement joins TRBV18 to TRBJ1-2; D might be TRBD1 (5 bases). V shed 0 bases and J shed 5 bases, with 13 bases lying between them. Per germline, CDR1 KGHSH and CDR2 LQKENI. This CDR3 is 15 amino acids long. Using reference TRBV18 and TRBJ1-2 for the parts outside the CDR3, the full variable domain is NAGVMQNPRHLVRRRGQEARLRCSPMKGHSHVYWYRQLPEEGLKFMVYLQKENIIDESGMPKERFSAEFPKEGPSILRIQQVVRGDSAAYFCASSPPQVGAYGYTFGSGTRLTVV.

At least ten counts were recorded for this clonotype. The chain employs TRBV10-3 and TRBJ1-2; TRBD1 might be the D (6 bases). The CDR3 covers 13 residues. Trimming removed 2 bases from V and 8 bases from J, with 12 bases in between. Per the germline V gene, CDR1 is ENHRY and CDR2 is SYGVKD. This chain's CDR3 is CAISETGSSGYTF. The DNA for the CDR3 is TGTGCCATCAGTGAGACAGGGAGCAGCGGCTACACCTTC.

The sample holds many counts of this clonotype. V usage is TRBV3-1 and J usage is TRBJ2-1; the D is unclear. Trimming stripped 0 bases from V and 8 bases from J, with 8 bases between. The CDR3 sequence is 13 residues long. Germline V gene lookup returns CDR1 LGHDT and CDR2 YNNKEL (reference sequence). CDR3 in DNA: TGTGCCAGCAGCCAAGATATGAGCCATGAGCAGTTCTTC. This translates into CASSQDMSHEQFF.

This clonotype was picked up a small number of times. This rearrangement joins TRBV29-1 to TRBJ2-3, with a weak D call TRBD2 (5 bases). The V gene's germline CDR1 is SQVTM and CDR2 ANQGSEA. The CDR3 is made up of 12 amino acids. V gave up 2 bases and J gave up 4 bases, with 7 bases separating them. CDR3 sequence: CSVELGADTQYF. The CDR3 nucleotides are TGCAGCGTTGAACTCGGGGCAGATACGCAGTATTTT.

In its sample, this clonotype was seen a few times. V is TRBV10-3 and J is TRBJ2-6; no clear D gene. Germline V gene sequence: CDR1 ENHRY, CDR2 SYGVKD. V was pared by 0 bases and J by 0 bases, with 6 bases between. The CDR3 is 16 residues long. In nucleotides, the CDR3 is TGTGCCATCAGTGAGTCTTGGCTCTCTGGGGCCAACGTCCTGACTTTC. Its translation is CAISESWLSGANVLTF.

This clonotype was seen ten or more times. The chain carries TRBV3-1 and TRBJ2-5; D is uncertain. The ends were cut back, 4 bases at V and 4 bases at J, with 10 bases in the middle. CDR1 is LGHDT, CDR2 YNNKEL, per germline (reference sequence). The CDR3 sequence is 13 residues long. The CDR3 region is CASSPDVTETQYF. In DNA, the CDR3 is TGTGCCAGCAGCCCGGATGTAACAGAGACCCAGTACTTC.